A single T cell receptor beta chain is shown here with its context. This specimen belongs to a study of blood T cell repertoires in COVID-19. Study in general: Acute and convalescent COVID-19 samples came from the United States, Italy and Spain.

Some clones are missing from TCRdb's copy, which holds only in-frame ones; the method was immunoSEQ multiplex PCR. The sample records over 60,000 clones, 70% to 90% being singletons. Germline CDR1 SGHRS, CDR2 YFSETQ. The CDR3 loop spans 14 amino acids. V lost 5 bases and J 3 bases, leaving 11 bases between the germline ends. The material sequenced was peripheral blood. This chain links TRBV5-1 with TRBJ1-4; tentatively, D is TRBD1 (5 bases). The origin of this receptor is a man between 70 and 80 years old with active or convalescent COVID-19. The CDR3 DNA follows: TGCGCCAGCAGTCAGGGAATTCCTAATGAAAAACTGTTTTTT. Its protein is CASSQGIPNEKLFF.